A single sample is the source of the 17 T cell receptor beta chains below, sequenced in a study of CD8 T cells in ankylosing spondylitis. TCRdb reprocessed the 5' RACE reads via MiXCR and lists one record per CDR3 protein. This sample has 380,000 or so distinct CDR3 sequences, with roughly 20% found just once. Specimen: blood, either unsorted or a sorted T cell fraction (not recorded which). The receptors come from a male donor with ankylosing spondylitis or in good health (not recorded which).

This clonotype was observed a handful of times. The genes are TRBV7-9 and TRBJ2-3, with no clear D. The CDR3 extends over 14 amino acids. Germline CDR1 and CDR2: SEHNR and FQNEAQ (reference sequence). V gave up 2 bases and J gave up 0 bases, with 6 bases separating them. The CDR3 is CASSLYGSTDTQYF. CDR3 coding DNA: TGTGCCAGCAGCTTATACGGCAGCACAGATACGCAGTATTTT.

The rearrangement joins TRBV29-1 to TRBJ1-4, with a tentative D call TRBD1 (6 bases). The CDR3 is made up of 12 amino acids. V gave up 4 bases and J gave up 11 bases, with 14 bases separating them. Germline V gene data show CDR1 as SQVTM and CDR2 as ANQGSEA. Here the CDR3 DNA reads TGCAGCGTTGTCGGGGGGGCCTTTAAACTGTTTTTT. Translation: CSVVGGAFKLFF.

The chain combines TRBV24-1 with TRBJ2-1, with 8 bases fitting TRBD1. The CDR3 loop spans 17 amino acids. After removal of 1 base from V and 3 bases from J, the junction contained 7 bases not matched to a gene. Germline V gives CDR1 KGHDR, CDR2 SFDVKD. The CDR3 loop reads CATSDFVGDRSYNEQFF. CDR3 in DNA: TGTGCCACCAGTGATTTCGTAGGGGACAGGAGCTACAATGAGCAGTTCTTC.

This clonotype was recorded a few times. The CDR3 is CASSLPGLQGINEQFF. CDR3 nucleotides: TGCGCCAGCAGCCTTCCGGGACTACAAGGGATCAATGAGCAGTTCTTC. The V gene is TRBV4-1, the J gene TRBJ2-1, with 7 bases lining up with TRBD2. J was trimmed by 6 bases and V by 4 bases; bases with no gene match: 12. Per the germline V gene, CDR1 is MGHRA and CDR2 is YSYEKL. The CDR3 loop spans 16 amino acids.

This clonotype was recorded a few times. V and J are TRBV15 and TRBJ2-5; D not resolved. This CDR3 spans 13 amino acids. Trimming removed 5 bases from V and 7 bases from J, with 14 bases in between. Germline V lookup: CDR1 LNHNV, CDR2 YYDKDF (reference sequence). In nucleotides, the CDR3 is TGTGCCACCAGCGGCATGGGCAGCTGGACCCAGTACTTC. This translates into CATSGMGSWTQYF.

The chain couples TRBV12-3 or TRBV12-4 to TRBJ2-5; 11 nucleotides line up with TRBD2. The CDR3 loop spans 14 amino acids. Unmatched junction bases numbered 5, after V lost 6 bases and J lost 5 bases. In DNA, the CDR3 is TGTGCCAGCAGCCCTAGCGGGGGGATGGAGACCCAGTACTTC. It is translated as CASSPSGGMETQYF.

The chain carries TRBV4-1 and TRBJ2-2; TRBD1 might be the D (5 bases). This CDR3 is built from 13 residues. Germline CDR1 and CDR2: MGHRA and YSYEKL. Trimming took 6 bases from V and 6 from J, leaving 11 bases between them. CDR3 loop: CASRPPGSGELFF. CDR3 in DNA: TGCGCCAGCAGACCACCAGGGTCCGGGGAGCTGTTTTTT.

In this sample, this clonotype turned up a few times. The chain couples TRBV29-1 to TRBJ2-1; D ambiguous. Germline loops: CDR1 SQVTM, CDR2 ANQGSEA. The CDR3 consists of 14 residues. V shed 3 bases and J shed 0 bases, with 9 bases lying between them. This CDR3 reads CSVEWQSSYNEQFF. For the CDR3, the DNA is TGCAGCGTTGAGTGGCAGAGCTCCTACAATGAGCAGTTCTTC.

There are a few counts of this clonotype. The chain employs TRBV5-1 and TRBJ2-1; 13 bases align to TRBD2. The germline V gene encodes CDR1 SGHRS and CDR2 YFSETQ. Trimming at V came to 4 bases and at J to 8 bases, leaving 9 bases not matched to a gene. CDR3 length: 16 residues. Here the CDR3 DNA reads TGCGCCAGCAGCCTAGAGGAGGGACTAGCGGGACATGAGCAGTTCTTC. It yields the protein CASSLEEGLAGHEQFF.

This chain joins TRBV15 and TRBJ2-6; D assignment may be TRBD1 or TRBD2 (6 bases each). Trimming cost V 11 bases and J 1 base, with 24 bases left between them. This CDR3 is built from 18 residues. The germline V gene encodes CDR1 LNHNV and CDR2 YYDKDF (reference sequence). CDR3 sequence: CAPRRGSQASSGANVLTF. CDR3 nucleotide sequence: TGTGCCCCACGGAGGGGGAGTCAAGCCTCTTCTGGGGCCAACGTCCTGACTTTC.

This rearrangement joins TRBV27 to TRBJ2-1; perhaps TRBD1 as D (6 bases). V was trimmed by 5 bases and J by 5 bases, leaving 16 bases between them. In germline, CDR1 is MNHEY, CDR2 SMNVEV (reference sequence). The CDR3 spans 15 residues. The CDR3 bases are TGTGCCAGCAGTCCGACCCGACAGGTGAACAATGAGCAGTTCTTC. It specifies CASSPTRQVNNEQFF.

The V call is TRBV6-2 or TRBV6-3, the J call TRBJ2-2, with D perhaps TRBD1 (6 bases). The CDR3 runs 16 residues. Germline V lookup: CDR1 MNHEY, CDR2 SVGEGT. V was cut by 0 bases and J by 6 bases, with 14 bases left in between. The DNA for the CDR3 is TGTGCCAGCAGTTACTCCGGGACAACCGATGCCGGGGAGCTGTTTTTT. Its translation: CASSYSGTTDAGELFF.

The genes are TRBV5-1 and TRBJ2-3; D is unclear. Trimming pared 3 bases from V and 2 bases from J, leaving 22 bases between. From germline, CDR1 is SGHRS and CDR2 YFSETQ. The CDR3 covers 18 residues. This CDR3 is CASSSPTGLRTPTDTQYF. CDR3 coding DNA: TGCGCCAGCAGCTCTCCGACTGGTCTGAGAACCCCCACAGATACGCAGTATTTT.

The chain combines TRBV27 with TRBJ2-4; 8 bases align to TRBD1. J gave up 1 base and V 0 bases, and 5 bases lay outside the gene matches. The CDR3 has 17 amino acids. Germline lookup yields CDR1 MNHEY and CDR2 SMNVEV (reference sequence). The CDR3 nucleotides read TGTGCCAGCAGTTTATCGGACAGGGCCGGGGCCAAAAACATTCAGTACTTC. It specifies CASSLSDRAGAKNIQYF.

The chain joins TRBV29-1 to TRBJ2-7; 14 nucleotides match TRBD2. Trimming took 6 bases from V and 5 from J; bases not matched to a gene: 12. The V gene's germline CDR1 is SQVTM and CDR2 ANQGSEA. This CDR3 region has 16 residues. The CDR3 DNA sequence: TGCAGCGTCCTCGGGCTAGGACTAGCGGGGGGCCACGAGCAGTACTTC. Amino acids: CSVLGLGLAGGHEQYF.

Comment on this clonotype: One junction end disagrees with the germline gene, perhaps due to a read error. The J gene is TRBJ2-5, the V gene TRBV4-1; no clear D. Looked up from germline, CDR1 is MGHRA and CDR2 is YSYEKL. This CDR3 contains 11 residues. CDR3 protein: CASSQDLSVHF. For the CDR3, the DNA is TGCGCCAGCAGCCAAGACCTAAGTGTACACTTC.

This sequence joins TRBV20-1 and TRBJ2-7; D is possibly TRBD1 (6 bases). Germline assignment: CDR1 DFQATT and CDR2 SNEGSKA (reference sequence). The CDR3 extends over 14 amino acids. V lost 6 bases and J 3 bases, leaving 18 bases between the germline ends. DNA of the CDR3: TGCAGTGCGCCCCTACGGACAGACCACTACGAGCAGTACTTC. As protein: CSAPLRTDHYEQYF.